Below are 17 T cell receptor beta chains sequenced from a single sample in a study of beta chain features in type 1 diabetes. Study results and caveats: The study found moderately but significantly shorter TCRB CDR3s in all four CD4+ subsets of Type 1 diabetes patients.

Reverse transcription of all isolated RNA meant that expressed TCRB transcripts were sequenced. Sequenced by immunoSEQ multiplex PCR; TCRdb stores in-frame clones only, minus some. The sample holds hundreds of thousands of clones; approximately 10% are singletons and the top ten take around 0.017%. Their specific antigens are unknown. Sequencing was performed on naive CD4+ T cells from blood. These receptors came from a man aged 25-45 years with type 1 diabetes.

In this sample, this clone turned up a few times. V gene TRBV4-1 combines with J gene TRBJ1-2; possible D gene TRBD1, 5 bases. This CDR3 spans 13 amino acids. Trimming took off 2 bases at V and 3 bases at J, with 7 bases between the two ends. Germline CDR1 reads MGHRA; CDR2 reads YSYEKL. CDR3 DNA: TGCGCCAGCAGCCAACAGGGATACTATGGCTACACCTTC. It translates to CASSQQGYYGYTF.

This clone was detected once. The genes are TRBV5-4 and TRBJ2-3; 7 nucleotides match TRBD2. Germline trimming cut 7 bases from V and 4 bases from J; bases unmatched to any gene: 6. Germline assignment: CDR1 SGHNT and CDR2 YYREEE (reference sequence). This CDR3 has 13 amino acids. The CDR3 nucleotides read TGTGCCAGCTACGAACGGGGGGCAGATACGCAGTATTTT. Its translation is CASYERGADTQYF.

The rearrangement uses TRBV7-2 and TRBJ2-7, with D uncertain. V lost 5 bases and J 2 bases, leaving 13 bases between the germline ends. Germline V lookup: CDR1 SGHTA, CDR2 FQGNSA. The CDR3 spans 14 residues. DNA for the CDR3: TGTGCCAGCAGCCCTGGGCGAGCCCCCTACGAGCAGTACTTC. This translates into CASSPGRAPYEQYF.

This clone was detected a few times. This chain uses TRBV18 with TRBJ2-1; 9 bases are a match to TRBD2. V shed 0 bases and J 10 bases; nucleotides not matched to a gene: 10. This CDR3 has 16 residues. The germline gives CDR1 KGHSH, CDR2 LQKENI. CDR3 amino acids: CASSPPLGGGVGEQFF. The CDR3 DNA reads TGTGCCAGCTCACCACCGCTTGGCGGGGGGGTTGGGGAGCAGTTCTTC.

V and J are TRBV18 and TRBJ1-1; a possible D gene is TRBD1 (5 bases). Germline loops: CDR1 KGHSH, CDR2 LQKENI. Deletions cut 5 bases from V and 1 base from J, with 11 bases between. The CDR3 is 14 amino acids. The CDR3 nucleotides read TGTGCCAGCTCATCCAGGGTCTCGAACACTGAAGCTTTCTTT. Protein product: CASSSRVSNTEAFF.

This clone was seen a handful of times. This chain connects TRBV25-1 to TRBJ1-1; possibly TRBD1 for D (6 bases). Per germline, CDR1 MGHDK and CDR2 SYGVNS. The CDR3 has 13 amino acids. Trimming pared 3 bases from V and 12 bases from J, leaving 17 bases between. The CDR3 sequence: CASSEQGRGLTFF. The CDR3 region has the DNA TGTGCCAGCAGTGAGCAGGGAAGGGGGTTAACTTTCTTT.

A few counts support this clone. The rearrangement links TRBV19 to TRBJ1-5, with D perhaps matching TRBD1 (5 bases). V gave up 7 bases and J gave up 7 bases, with 20 bases separating them. The CDR3 covers 15 residues. Per germline, CDR1 LNHDA and CDR2 SQIVND (reference sequence). The CDR3 DNA sequence: TGTGCCAGTAACCCGACGACGGGGGGTAACCAGCCCCAGCATTTT. It codes for CASNPTTGGNQPQHF.

This clone has more than one count but fewer than ten. The gene calls are TRBV7-2 and TRBJ2-5; 8 positions match TRBD2. CDR1 is SGHTA and CDR2 is FQGNSA in the germline V gene. V lost 2 bases and J lost 4; bases outside the gene matches: 9. The CDR3 sequence is 16 residues long. The CDR3 protein is CASSLFPPGGGETQYF. CDR3 nucleotides: TGTGCCAGCAGCTTATTTCCTCCGGGGGGGGGAGAGACCCAGTACTTC.

This sequence joins TRBV6-4 and TRBJ1-1; 9 bases line up with TRBD1. CDR1 is MRHNA and CDR2 is SNTAGT in the germline V gene. V was pared by 4 bases and J by 4 bases, with 1 base of the junction left unmatched. The CDR3 is made up of 13 amino acids. The CDR3 DNA sequence: TGTGCCAGCAGTGTGACAGGGGGCACTGAAGCTTTCTTT. This codes for CASSVTGGTEAFF.

V usage is TRBV5-6 and J usage is TRBJ1-1, with D maybe TRBD1 (6 bases). The CDR3 runs to 11 residues. Per germline, CDR1 SGHDT and CDR2 YYEEEE. The ends were cut back, 4 bases at V and 10 bases at J, with 11 bases in the middle. CDR3 residues: CASSPDSGAFF. Here the CDR3 DNA reads TGTGCCAGCAGCCCGGACAGCGGAGCTTTCTTT.

V is TRBV25-1 and J is TRBJ1-1, with D possibly matching TRBD1 (6 bases). In germline, CDR1 is MGHDK, CDR2 SYGVNS. V lost 4 bases, J lost 2 bases, and 11 bases lay in between. The CDR3 is made up of 14 amino acids. The CDR3 reads CASSGLGANTEAFF. The CDR3 DNA sequence: TGTGCCAGCAGTGGCTTGGGGGCCAACACTGAAGCTTTCTTT.

This rearrangement joins TRBV6-5 to TRBJ2-7; TRBD1 matches at 9 bases. In germline, CDR1 is MNHEY, CDR2 SVGAGI. V gave up 0 bases and J gave up 1 base; unmatched junction bases: 4. The CDR3 covers 16 residues. DNA of the CDR3: TGTGCCAGCAGTTACTCTTGGGACAGGGTATCCTACGAGCAGTACTTC. Protein sequence: CASSYSWDRVSYEQYF.

In this sample, this clone turned up a few times. This rearrangement joins TRBV30 to TRBJ1-3; 10 bases map to TRBD1. The CDR3 is 12 residues long. J lost 8 bases, V lost 3 bases, and 1 base had no gene match. Germline CDR1 is GTSNPN and CDR2 is SVGIG (reference sequence). The CDR3 nucleotides are TGTGCCTGGAGGGACAGGGGGGACACCATATATTTT. Translating it yields CAWRDRGDTIYF.

In this sample, this clone turned up a few times. The J gene is TRBJ1-4, the V gene TRBV20-1; the D is unclear. CDR1 DFQATT and CDR2 SNEGSKA come from the germline V gene (reference sequence). This CDR3 spans 10 amino acids. V was clipped by 5 bases and J by 8 bases, with 6 bases between them. The CDR3 sequence is CSAWREKLFF. The CDR3 DNA reads TGCAGTGCTTGGCGGGAAAAACTGTTTTTT.

This clone was recorded a few times. The rearrangement joins TRBV7-8 to TRBJ2-5, with TRBD1 matching 9 bases. V shed 5 bases and J 3 bases; nucleotides not matched to a gene: 10. Germline lookup yields CDR1 SGHVS and CDR2 FQNEAQ. The CDR3 contains 16 residues. The CDR3 is CASSPRYRGPKETQYF. Here the CDR3 DNA reads TGTGCCAGCAGCCCAAGGTACAGGGGGCCGAAAGAGACCCAGTACTTC.

The rearrangement joins TRBV13 to TRBJ2-7; the D gene is possibly TRBD1 (6 bases). Trimming took 6 bases from V and 0 from J, leaving 12 bases between them. CDR3 length: 14 amino acids. Germline V CDR1 and CDR2: PRHDT, FYEKMQ (reference sequence). CDR3 loop: CASRPTGRSYEQYF. The CDR3 DNA reads TGTGCCAGCAGACCTACAGGGCGCTCCTACGAGCAGTACTTC.

This clone showed up just a few times. This chain connects TRBV10-3 to TRBJ2-1; TRBD1 might be the D (5 bases). Germline CDR1 is ENHRY and CDR2 is SYGVKD. CDR3 length equals 16 residues. Trimming took off 3 bases at V and 8 bases at J, with 20 bases between the two ends. The DNA of the CDR3 is TGTGCCATCAGTGAACCCCAGGGAATAGTATCGGATGAGCAGTTCTTC. Translation gives CAISEPQGIVSDEQFF.